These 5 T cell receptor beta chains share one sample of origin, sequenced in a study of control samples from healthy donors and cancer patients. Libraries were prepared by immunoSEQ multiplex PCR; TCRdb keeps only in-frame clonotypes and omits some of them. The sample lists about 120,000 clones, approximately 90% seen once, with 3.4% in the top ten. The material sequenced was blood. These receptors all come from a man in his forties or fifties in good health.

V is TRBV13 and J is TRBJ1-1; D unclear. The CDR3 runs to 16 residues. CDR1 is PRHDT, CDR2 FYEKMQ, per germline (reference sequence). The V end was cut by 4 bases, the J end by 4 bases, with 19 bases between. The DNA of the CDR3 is TGTGCCAGCAGCTCCCGCGATGTGGGATTAAGCACTGAAGCTTTCTTT. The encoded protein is CASSSRDVGLSTEAFF.

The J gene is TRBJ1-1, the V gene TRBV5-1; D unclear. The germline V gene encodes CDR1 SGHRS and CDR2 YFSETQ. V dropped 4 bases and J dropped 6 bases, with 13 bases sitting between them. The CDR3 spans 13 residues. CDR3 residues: CASSPMKGAEAFF. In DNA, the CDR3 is TGCGCCAGCAGCCCAATGAAAGGCGCTGAAGCTTTCTTT. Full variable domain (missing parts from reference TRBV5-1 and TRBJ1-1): KAGVTQTPRYLIKTRGQQVTLSCSPISGHRSVSWYQQTPGQGLQFLFEYFSETQRNKGNFPGRFSGRQFSNSRSEMNVSTLELGDSALYLCASSPMKGAEAFFGQGTRLTVV.

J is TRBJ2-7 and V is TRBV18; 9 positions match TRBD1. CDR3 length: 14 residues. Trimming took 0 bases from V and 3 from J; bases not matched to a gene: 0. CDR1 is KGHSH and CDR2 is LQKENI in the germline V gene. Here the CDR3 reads CASSPPGQGYEQYF. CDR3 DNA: TGTGCCAGCTCACCACCGGGACAGGGCTACGAGCAGTACTTC.

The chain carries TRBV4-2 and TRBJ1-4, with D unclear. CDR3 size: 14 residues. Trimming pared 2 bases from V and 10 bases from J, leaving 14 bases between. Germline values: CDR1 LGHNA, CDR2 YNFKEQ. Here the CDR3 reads CASSQLKSPGKLFF. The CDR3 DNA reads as TGTGCCAGCAGCCAATTAAAGTCACCAGGAAAACTGTTTTTT.

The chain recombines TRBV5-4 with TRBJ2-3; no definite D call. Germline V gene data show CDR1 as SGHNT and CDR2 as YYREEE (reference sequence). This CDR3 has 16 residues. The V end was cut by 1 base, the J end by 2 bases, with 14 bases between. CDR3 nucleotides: TGTGCCAGCAGCTTGTCTTCCCCTGGGGACACAGATACGCAGTATTTT. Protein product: CASSLSSPGDTDTQYF.